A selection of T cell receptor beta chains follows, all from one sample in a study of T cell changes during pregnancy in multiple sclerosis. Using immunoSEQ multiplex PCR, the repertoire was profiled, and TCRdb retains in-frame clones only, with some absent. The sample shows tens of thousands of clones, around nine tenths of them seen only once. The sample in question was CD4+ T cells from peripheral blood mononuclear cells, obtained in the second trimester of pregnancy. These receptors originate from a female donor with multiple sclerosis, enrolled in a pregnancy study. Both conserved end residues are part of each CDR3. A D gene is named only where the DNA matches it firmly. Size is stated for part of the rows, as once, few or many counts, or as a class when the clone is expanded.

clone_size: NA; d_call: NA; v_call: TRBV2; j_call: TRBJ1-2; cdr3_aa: CASSEGGAQANYGYTF; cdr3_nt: TGTGCCAGCAGTGAAGGCGGGGCCCAAGCTAACTATGGCTACACCTTC
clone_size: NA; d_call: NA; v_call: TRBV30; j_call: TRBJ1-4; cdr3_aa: CAWSDGSNEKLFF; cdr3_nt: TGTGCCTGGAGTGACGGTTCTAATGAAAAACTGTTTTTT
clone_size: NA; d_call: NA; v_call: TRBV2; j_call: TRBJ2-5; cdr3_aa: CASSGLEETQYF; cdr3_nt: TGTGCCAGCAGTGGTTTAGAAGAGACCCAGTACTTC
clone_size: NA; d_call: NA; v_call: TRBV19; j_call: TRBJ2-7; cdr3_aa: CASSMSGTVSEQYF; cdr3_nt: TGTGCCAGTAGTATGTCCGGGACTGTTTCCGAGCAGTACTTC
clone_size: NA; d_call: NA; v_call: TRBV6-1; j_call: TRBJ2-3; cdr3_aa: CASSEVGAQTDTQYF; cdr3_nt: TGTGCCAGCAGTGAAGTGGGGGCTCAGACAGATACGCAGTATTTT
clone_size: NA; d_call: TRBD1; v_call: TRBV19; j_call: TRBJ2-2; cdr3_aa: CASTVLDRDGELFF; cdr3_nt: TGTGCCAGTACCGTACTTGACAGGGACGGGGAGCTGTTTTTT
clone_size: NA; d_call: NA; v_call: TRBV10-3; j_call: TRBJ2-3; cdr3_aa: CAIKELAITDTQYF; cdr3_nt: TGTGCCATCAAGGAACTAGCCATCACAGATACGCAGTATTTT
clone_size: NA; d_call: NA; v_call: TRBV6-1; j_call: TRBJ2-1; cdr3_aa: CASSPLGQRFNEQFF; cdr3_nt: TGTGCCAGCAGCCCCCTCGGACAGAGATTCAATGAGCAGTTCTTC
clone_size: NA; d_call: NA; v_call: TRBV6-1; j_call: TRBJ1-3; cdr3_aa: CASSDPRLSSGNTIYF; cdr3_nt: TGTGCCAGCAGTGACCCCAGACTCAGCTCTGGAAACACCATATATTTT
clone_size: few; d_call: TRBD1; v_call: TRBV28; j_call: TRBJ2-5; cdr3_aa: CASRTGGAFEETQYF; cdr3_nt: TGTGCCAGCCGAACAGGGGGCGCCTTTGAAGAGACCCAGTACTTC
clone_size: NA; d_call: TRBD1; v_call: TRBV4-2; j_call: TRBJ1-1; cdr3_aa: CASSRYSTGARWNTEAFF; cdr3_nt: TGTGCCAGCAGCCGATATTCGACAGGGGCGAGGTGGAACACTGAAGCTTTCTTT
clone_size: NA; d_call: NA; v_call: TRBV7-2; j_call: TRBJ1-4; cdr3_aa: CASSYLGAQGEKLFF; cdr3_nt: TGTGCCAGCAGCTATCTTGGGGCTCAGGGTGAAAAACTGTTTTTT
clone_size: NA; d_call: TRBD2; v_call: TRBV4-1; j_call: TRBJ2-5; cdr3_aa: CASSQDGDYQETQYF; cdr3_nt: TGCGCCAGCAGCCAAGATGGGGACTATCAAGAGACCCAGTACTTC
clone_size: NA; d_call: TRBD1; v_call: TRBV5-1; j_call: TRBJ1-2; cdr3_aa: CASSLVLRGQAPRDYGYTF; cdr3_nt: TGCGCCAGCAGCTTGGTGTTACGGGGACAGGCCCCTCGGGACTATGGCTACACCTTC
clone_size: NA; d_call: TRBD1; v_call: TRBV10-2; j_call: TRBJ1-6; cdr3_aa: CASSDPGQGENSPLHF; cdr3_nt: TGCGCCAGCAGCGACCCAGGACAGGGGGAGAATTCACCCCTCCACTTT
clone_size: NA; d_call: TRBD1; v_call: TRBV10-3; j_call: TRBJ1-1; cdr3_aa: CAISQGDTEAFF; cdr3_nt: TGTGCCATCAGTCAGGGGGACACTGAAGCTTTCTTT
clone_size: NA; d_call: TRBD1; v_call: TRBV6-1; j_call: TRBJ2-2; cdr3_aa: CASSLNRGAGELFF; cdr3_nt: TGTGCCAGCAGTTTAAACAGGGGCGCCGGGGAGCTGTTTTTT
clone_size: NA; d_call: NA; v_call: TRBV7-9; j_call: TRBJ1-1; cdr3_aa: CASSLEGRGATPEAFF; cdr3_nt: TGTGCCAGCAGCTTAGAAGGGCGGGGGGCGACCCCTGAAGCTTTCTTT
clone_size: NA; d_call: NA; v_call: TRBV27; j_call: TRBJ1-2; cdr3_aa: CASSSQDGKLGGYTF; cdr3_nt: TGTGCCAGCAGTTCTCAGGACGGAAAACTAGGTGGCTACACCTTC
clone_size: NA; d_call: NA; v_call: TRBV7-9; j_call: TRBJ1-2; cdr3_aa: CASSPPGADYGYTF; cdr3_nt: TGTGCCAGCAGCCCCCCTGGGGCAGACTATGGCTACACCTTC